Included here is one T cell receptor (beta chain) sequence, with context. The antigen remains unidentified. Unmatched junction bases numbered 14, after V lost 3 bases and J lost 4 bases. The CDR3 runs to 19 residues. These data come from a study of CD8 T cells in ankylosing spondylitis. Study-level results: Apparently characteristic of ankylosing spondylitis blood was a TCR beta motif (under ten highly homologous variants). Previously reported in reactive arthritis synovial fluid and blood were some of the motif variants.

TCRdb reprocessed the 5' RACE reads with MiXCR, giving one entry per CDR3 protein. The sample comprises 200,000 to 300,000 distinct CDR3 sequences, more than 20% of which are singletons, and roughly 0.67% rests with the top ten. The chain carries TRBV12-3 or TRBV12-4 and TRBJ2-1, with 11 positions matching TRBD2. The sequenced sample consisted of blood, either unsorted or a sorted T cell fraction (not recorded which). The sequence was obtained from a male donor with ankylosing spondylitis or in good health (not recorded which). The CDR3 coding sequence is TGTGCCAGCAGTTTCCCCCTCCAACGACTAGCGGGGCTTTACAATGAGCAGTTCTTC. This translates into CASSFPLQRLAGLYNEQFF.